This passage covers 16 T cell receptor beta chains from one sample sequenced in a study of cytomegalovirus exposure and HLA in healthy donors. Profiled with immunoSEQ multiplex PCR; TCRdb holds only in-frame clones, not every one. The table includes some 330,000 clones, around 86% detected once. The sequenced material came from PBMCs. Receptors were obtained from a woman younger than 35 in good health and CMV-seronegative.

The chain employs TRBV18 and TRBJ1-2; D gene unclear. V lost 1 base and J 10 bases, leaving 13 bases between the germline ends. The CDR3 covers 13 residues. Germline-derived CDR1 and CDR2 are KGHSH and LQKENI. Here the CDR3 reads CASSPRQWAFYTF. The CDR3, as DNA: TGTGCCAGCTCACCACGACAATGGGCCTTCTACACCTTC.

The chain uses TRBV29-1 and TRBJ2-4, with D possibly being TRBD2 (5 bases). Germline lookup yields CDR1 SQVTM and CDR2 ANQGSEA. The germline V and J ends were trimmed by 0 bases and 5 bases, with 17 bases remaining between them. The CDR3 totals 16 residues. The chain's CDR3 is CSVEDPRAGGQNIQYF. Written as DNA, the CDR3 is TGCAGCGTTGAAGATCCAAGGGCTGGCGGGCAAAACATTCAGTACTTC.

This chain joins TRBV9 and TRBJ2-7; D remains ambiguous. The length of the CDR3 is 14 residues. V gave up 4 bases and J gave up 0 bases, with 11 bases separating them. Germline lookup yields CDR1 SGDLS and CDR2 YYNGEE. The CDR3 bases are TGTGCCAGCAGCCCGTCATCGAGCTCCTACGAGCAGTACTTC. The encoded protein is CASSPSSSSYEQYF.

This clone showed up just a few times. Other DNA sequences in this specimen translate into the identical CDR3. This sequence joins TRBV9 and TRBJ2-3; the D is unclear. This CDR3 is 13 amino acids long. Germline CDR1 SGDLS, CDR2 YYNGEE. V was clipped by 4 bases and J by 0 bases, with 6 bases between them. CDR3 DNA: TGTGCCAGCAGCCCCTTGAGCACAGATACGCAGTATTTT. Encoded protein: CASSPLSTDTQYF.

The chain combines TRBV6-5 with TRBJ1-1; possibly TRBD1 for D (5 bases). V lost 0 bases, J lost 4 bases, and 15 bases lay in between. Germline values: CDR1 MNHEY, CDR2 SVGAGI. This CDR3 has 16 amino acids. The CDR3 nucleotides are TGTGCCAGCAGTTACTCGGCTTCGGGGGTTGGCACTGAAGCTTTCTTT. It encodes CASSYSASGVGTEAFF.

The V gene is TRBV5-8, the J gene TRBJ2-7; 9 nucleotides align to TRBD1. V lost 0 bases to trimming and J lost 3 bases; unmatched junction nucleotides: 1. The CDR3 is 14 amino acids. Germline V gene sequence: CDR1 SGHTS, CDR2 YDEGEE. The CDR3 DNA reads TGTGCCAGCAGCTTGGCGGACAGGGGCTACGAGCAGTACTTC. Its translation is CASSLADRGYEQYF. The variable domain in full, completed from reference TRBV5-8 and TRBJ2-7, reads EAGVTQSPTHLIKTRGQQATLRCSPISGHTSVYWYQQALGLGLQFLLWYDEGEERNRGNFPPRFSGRQFPNYSSELNVNALELEDSALYLCASSLADRGYEQYFGPGTRLTVT.

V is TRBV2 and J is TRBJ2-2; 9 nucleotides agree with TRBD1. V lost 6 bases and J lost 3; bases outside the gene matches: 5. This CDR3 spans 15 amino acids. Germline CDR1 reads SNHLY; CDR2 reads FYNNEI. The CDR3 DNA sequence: TGTGCCAGCAGGGTCCGGGACAGGGACACCGGGGAGCTGTTTTTT. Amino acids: CASRVRDRDTGELFF. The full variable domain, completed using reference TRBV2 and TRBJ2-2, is EPEVTQTPSHQVTQMGQEVILRCVPISNHLYFYWYRQILGQKVEFLVSFYNNEISEKSEIFDDQFSVERPDGSNFTLKIRSTKLEDSAMYFCASRVRDRDTGELFFGEGSRLTVL.

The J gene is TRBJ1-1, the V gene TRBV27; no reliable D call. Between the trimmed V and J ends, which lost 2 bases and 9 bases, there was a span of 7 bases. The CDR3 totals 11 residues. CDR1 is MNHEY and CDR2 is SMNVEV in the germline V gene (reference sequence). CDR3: CASSLAGKAFF. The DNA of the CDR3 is TGTGCCAGCAGTTTAGCGGGGAAAGCTTTCTTT.

The DNA for the CDR3 is TGCAGCGTTGAAGGGTTCACGGCGGCGGGGGGTGAGCAGTTCTTC. As protein: CSVEGFTAAGGEQFF. The genes are TRBV29-1 and TRBJ2-1; 8 bases map to TRBD2. CDR1 is SQVTM and CDR2 is ANQGSEA in the germline V gene. CDR3 length: 15 amino acids. V dropped 1 base and J dropped 9; count of bases not matched to a gene: 11.

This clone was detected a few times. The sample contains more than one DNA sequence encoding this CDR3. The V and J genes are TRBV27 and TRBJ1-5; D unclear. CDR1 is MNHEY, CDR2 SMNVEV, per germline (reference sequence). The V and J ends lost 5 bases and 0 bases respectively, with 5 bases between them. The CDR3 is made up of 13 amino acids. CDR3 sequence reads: CASSQNSNQPQHF. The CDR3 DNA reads TGTGCCAGCAGTCAGAATAGCAATCAGCCCCAGCATTTT.

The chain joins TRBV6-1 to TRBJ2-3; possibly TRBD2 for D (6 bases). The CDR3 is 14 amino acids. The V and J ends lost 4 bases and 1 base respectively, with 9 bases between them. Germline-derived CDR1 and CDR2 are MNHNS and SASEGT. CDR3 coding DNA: TGTGCCAGCAGTGCGGCTAGCGGCACAGATACGCAGTATTTT. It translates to CASSAASGTDTQYF.

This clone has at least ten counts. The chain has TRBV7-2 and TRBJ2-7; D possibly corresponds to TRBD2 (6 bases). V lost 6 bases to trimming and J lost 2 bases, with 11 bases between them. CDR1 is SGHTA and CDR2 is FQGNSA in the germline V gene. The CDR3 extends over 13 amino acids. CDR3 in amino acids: CASSREPPYEQYF. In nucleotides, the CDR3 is TGTGCCAGCAGTCGGGAGCCCCCCTACGAGCAGTACTTC.

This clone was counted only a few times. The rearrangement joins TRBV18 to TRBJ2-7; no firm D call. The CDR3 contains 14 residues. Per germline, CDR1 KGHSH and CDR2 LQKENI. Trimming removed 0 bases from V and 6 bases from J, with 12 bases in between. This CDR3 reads CASSPPSQVGEQYF. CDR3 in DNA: TGTGCCAGCTCACCACCCTCGCAGGTTGGCGAGCAGTACTTC.

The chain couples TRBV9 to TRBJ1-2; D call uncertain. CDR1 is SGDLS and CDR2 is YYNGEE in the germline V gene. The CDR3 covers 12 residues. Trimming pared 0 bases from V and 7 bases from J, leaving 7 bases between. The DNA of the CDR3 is TGTGCCAGCAGCGTAGGACAAGGTGGCTACACCTTC. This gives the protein CASSVGQGGYTF.

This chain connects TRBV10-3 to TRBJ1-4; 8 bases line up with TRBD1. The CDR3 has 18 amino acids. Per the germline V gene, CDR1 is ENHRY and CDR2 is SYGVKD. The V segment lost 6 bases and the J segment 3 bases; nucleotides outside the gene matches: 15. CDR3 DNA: TGTGCCATCAGCCCAACCCTGGACAGGGAATGGTCTAATGAAAAACTGTTTTTT. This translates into CAISPTLDREWSNEKLFF.

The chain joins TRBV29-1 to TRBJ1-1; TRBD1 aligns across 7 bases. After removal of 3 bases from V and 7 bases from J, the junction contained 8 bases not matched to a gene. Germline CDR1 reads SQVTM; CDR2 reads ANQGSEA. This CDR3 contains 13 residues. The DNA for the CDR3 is TGCAGCGTTGATAGGAGGACAGGATATGAAGCTTTCTTT. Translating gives CSVDRRTGYEAFF.